This paragraph covers one T cell receptor (beta chain) sequence. This CDR3 is 13 amino acids long. V was trimmed by 2 bases and J by 0 bases, leaving 5 bases between them. The germline V gene encodes CDR1 SGHRS and CDR2 YFSETQ. This entry comes from a study of blood T cell repertoires in COVID-19. Assay used: immunoSEQ multiplex PCR; TCRdb lists only in-frame clones, some missing. Altogether a few hundred thousand clones are present, roughly 88% being singletons, with the ten largest covering just under 0.8%. The sequenced sample was peripheral blood. This clonotype originated in a woman aged 25 to 39 with acute or convalescent COVID-19. The V and J genes are TRBV5-1 and TRBJ1-1; D call uncertain. Written as DNA, the CDR3 is TGCGCCAGCAGCTTTACACTGAACACTGAAGCTTTCTTT. It yields the protein CASSFTLNTEAFF.